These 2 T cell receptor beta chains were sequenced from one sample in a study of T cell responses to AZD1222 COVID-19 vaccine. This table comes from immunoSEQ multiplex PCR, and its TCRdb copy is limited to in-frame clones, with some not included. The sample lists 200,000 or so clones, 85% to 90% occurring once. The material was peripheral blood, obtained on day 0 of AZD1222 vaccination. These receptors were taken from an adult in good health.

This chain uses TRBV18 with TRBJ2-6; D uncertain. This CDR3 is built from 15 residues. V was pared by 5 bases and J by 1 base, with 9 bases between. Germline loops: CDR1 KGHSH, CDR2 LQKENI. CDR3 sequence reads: CASSTYKSGANVLTF. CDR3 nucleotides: TGTGCCAGCTCAACGTACAAGTCTGGGGCCAACGTCCTGACTTTC. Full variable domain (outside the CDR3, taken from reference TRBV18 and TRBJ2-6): NAGVMQNPRHLVRRRGQEARLRCSPMKGHSHVYWYRQLPEEGLKFMVYLQKENIIDESGMPKERFSAEFPKEGPSILRIQQVVRGDSAAYFCASSTYKSGANVLTFGAGSRLTVL.

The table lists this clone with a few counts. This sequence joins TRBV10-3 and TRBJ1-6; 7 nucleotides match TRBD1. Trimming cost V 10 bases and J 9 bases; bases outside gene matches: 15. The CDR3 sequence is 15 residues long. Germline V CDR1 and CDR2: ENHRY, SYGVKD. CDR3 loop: CATTPGQARLSPLHF. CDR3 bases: TGTGCCACCACCCCTGGACAGGCTCGTCTTTCACCCCTCCACTTT.